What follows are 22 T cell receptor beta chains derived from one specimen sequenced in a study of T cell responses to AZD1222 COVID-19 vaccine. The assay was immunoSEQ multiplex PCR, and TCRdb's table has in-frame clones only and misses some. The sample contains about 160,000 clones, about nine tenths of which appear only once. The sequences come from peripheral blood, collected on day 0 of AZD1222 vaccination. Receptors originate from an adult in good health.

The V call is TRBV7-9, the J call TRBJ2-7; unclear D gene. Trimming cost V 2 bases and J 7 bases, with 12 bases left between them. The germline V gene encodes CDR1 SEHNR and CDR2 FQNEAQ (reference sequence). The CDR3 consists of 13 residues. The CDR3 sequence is CASSLITEGEQYF. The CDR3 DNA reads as TGTGCCAGCAGCTTAATTACTGAAGGGGAGCAGTACTTC.

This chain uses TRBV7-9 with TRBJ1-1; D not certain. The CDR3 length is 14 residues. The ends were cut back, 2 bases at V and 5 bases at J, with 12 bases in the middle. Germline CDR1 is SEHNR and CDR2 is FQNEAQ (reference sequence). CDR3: CASSLNLARTEAFF. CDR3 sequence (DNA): TGTGCCAGCAGCTTAAATTTAGCGAGGACTGAAGCTTTCTTT. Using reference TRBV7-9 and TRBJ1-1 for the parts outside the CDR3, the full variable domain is DTGVSQNPRHKITKRGQNVTFRCDPISEHNRLYWYRQTLGQGPEFLTYFQNEAQLEKSRLLSDRFSAERPKGSFSTLEIQRTEQGDSAMYLCASSLNLARTEAFFGQGTRLTVV.

The CDR3 is CASSAAGEREQKQYF. In DNA, the CDR3 is TGTGCCAGCAGCGCGGCCGGGGAGCGGGAGCAGAAGCAGTACTTC. V is TRBV9 and J is TRBJ2-7, with 8 bases identical to TRBD2. The CDR3 has 15 amino acids. CDR1 SGDLS and CDR2 YYNGEE come from the germline V gene. J was trimmed by 8 bases and V by 3 bases; bases with no gene match: 13.

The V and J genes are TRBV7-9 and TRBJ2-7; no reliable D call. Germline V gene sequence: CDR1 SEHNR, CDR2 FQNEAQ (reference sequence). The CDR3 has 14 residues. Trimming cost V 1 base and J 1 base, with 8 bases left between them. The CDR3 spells CASSLEAMSYEQYF. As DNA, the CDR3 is TGTGCCAGCAGCTTAGAAGCCATGTCCTACGAGCAGTACTTC.

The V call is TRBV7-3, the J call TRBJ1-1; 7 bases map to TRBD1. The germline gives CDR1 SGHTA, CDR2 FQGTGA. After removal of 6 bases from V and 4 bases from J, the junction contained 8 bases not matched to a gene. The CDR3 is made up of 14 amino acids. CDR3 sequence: CASSVTGPVTEAFF. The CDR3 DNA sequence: TGTGCCAGCAGTGTGACAGGGCCGGTCACTGAAGCTTTCTTT.

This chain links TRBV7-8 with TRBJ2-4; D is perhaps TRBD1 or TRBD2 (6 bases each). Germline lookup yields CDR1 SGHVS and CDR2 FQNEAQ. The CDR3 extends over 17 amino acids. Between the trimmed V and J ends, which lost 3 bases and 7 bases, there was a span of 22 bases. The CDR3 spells CASSLHESTGSGNIQYF. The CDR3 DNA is TGTGCCAGCAGCTTGCATGAGTCTACAGGGAGCGGGAACATTCAGTACTTC. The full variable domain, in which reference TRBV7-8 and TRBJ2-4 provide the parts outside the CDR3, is GAGVSQSPRYKVAKRGQDVALRCDPISGHVSLFWYQQALGQGPEFLTYFQNEAQLDKSGLPSDRFFAERPEGSVSTLKIQRTQQEDSAVYLCASSLHESTGSGNIQYFGAGTRLSVL.

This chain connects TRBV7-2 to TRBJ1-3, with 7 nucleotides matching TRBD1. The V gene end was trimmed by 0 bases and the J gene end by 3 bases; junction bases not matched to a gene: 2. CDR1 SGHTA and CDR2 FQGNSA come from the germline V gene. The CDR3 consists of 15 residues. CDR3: CASSLARTGGNTIYF. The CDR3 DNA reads TGTGCCAGCAGCTTAGCCAGGACAGGTGGAAACACCATATATTTT.

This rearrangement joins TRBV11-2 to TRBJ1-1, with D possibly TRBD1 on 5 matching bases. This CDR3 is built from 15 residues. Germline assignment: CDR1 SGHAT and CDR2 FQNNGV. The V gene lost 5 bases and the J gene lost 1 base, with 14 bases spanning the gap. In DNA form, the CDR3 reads TGTGCCAGCAGCCAAGGGGCCAGGGCGAACACTGAAGCTTTCTTT. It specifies CASSQGARANTEAFF.

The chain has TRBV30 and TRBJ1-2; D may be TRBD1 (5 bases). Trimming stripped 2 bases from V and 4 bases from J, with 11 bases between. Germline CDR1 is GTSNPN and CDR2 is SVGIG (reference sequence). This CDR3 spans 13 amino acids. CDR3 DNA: TGTGCCTGGAGTCGGGGCGGTGCCTATGGCTACACCTTC. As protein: CAWSRGGAYGYTF.

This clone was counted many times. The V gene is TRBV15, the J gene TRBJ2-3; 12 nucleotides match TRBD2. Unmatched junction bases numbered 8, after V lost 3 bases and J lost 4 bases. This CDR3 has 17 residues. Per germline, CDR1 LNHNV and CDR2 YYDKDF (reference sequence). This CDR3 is CATSSSTSGGIPDTQYF. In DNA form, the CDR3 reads TGTGCCACCAGCAGTTCGACTAGCGGGGGCATCCCAGATACGCAGTATTTT. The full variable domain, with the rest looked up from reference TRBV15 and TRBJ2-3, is DAMVIQNPRYQVTQFGKPVTLSCSQTLNHNVMYWYQQKSSQAPKLLFHYYDKDFNNEADTPDNFQSRRPNTSFCFLDIRSPGLGDTAMYLCATSSSTSGGIPDTQYFGPGTRLTVL.

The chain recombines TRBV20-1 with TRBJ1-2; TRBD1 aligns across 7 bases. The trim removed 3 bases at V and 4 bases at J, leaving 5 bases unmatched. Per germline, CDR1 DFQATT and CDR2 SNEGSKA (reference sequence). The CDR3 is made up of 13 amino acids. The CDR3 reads CSASEGAVYGYTF. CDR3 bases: TGCAGTGCTAGTGAGGGGGCCGTCTATGGCTACACCTTC.

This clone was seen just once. CDR3 DNA: TGCGCCAGCAGCCAAGATTGGACCTCCTACAATGAGCAGTTCTTC. Protein product: CASSQDWTSYNEQFF. The chain is built from TRBV4-3 and TRBJ2-1; the D is unclear. The V end lost 0 bases, the J end lost 0 bases, and 6 bases lay between the germline ends. The V gene's germline CDR1 is LGHNA and CDR2 YSLEER. The CDR3 loop spans 15 amino acids.

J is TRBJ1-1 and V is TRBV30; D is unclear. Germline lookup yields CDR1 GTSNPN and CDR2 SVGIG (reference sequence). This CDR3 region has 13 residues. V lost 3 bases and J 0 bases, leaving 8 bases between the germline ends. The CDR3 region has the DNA TGTGCCTGGAGGAGGAGGTTGAACACTGAAGCTTTCTTT. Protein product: CAWRRRLNTEAFF.

The CDR3 here is CASGTEGQGVTPLHF. Written as DNA, the CDR3 is TGTGCCAGCGGAACCGAGGGACAGGGGGTTACACCCCTCCACTTT. The rearrangement uses TRBV28 and TRBJ1-6, with TRBD1 matching 11 bases. Trimming cost V 8 bases and J 11 bases; bases outside gene matches: 11. CDR1 MDHEN and CDR2 SYDVKM come from the germline V gene. This CDR3 spans 15 amino acids. Based on the CDR3 plus reference TRBV28 and TRBJ1-6, the full variable domain is DVKVTQSSRYLVKRTGEKVFLECVQDMDHENMFWYRQDPGLGLRLIYFSYDVKMKEKGDIPEGYSVSREKKERFSLILESASTNQTSMYLCASGTEGQGVTPLHFGNGTRLTVT.

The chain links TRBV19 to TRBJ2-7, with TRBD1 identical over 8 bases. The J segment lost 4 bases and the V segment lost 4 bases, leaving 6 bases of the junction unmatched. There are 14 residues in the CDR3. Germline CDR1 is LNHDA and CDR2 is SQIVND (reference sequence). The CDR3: CASSSPGGWYEQYF. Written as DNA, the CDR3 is TGTGCCAGTAGTAGCCCAGGGGGCTGGTACGAGCAGTACTTC.

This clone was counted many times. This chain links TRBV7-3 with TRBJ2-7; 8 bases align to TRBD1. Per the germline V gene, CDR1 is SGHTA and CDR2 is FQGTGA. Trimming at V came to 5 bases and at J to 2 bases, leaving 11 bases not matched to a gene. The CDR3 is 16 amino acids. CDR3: CASSPFGTGPAYEQYF. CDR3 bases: TGTGCCAGCAGCCCCTTCGGGACAGGCCCAGCCTACGAGCAGTACTTC.

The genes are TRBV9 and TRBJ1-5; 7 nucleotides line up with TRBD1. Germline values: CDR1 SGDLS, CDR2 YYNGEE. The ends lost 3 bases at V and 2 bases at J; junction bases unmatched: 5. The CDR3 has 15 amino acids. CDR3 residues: CASSAFGQGNQPQHF. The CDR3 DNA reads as TGTGCCAGCAGCGCCTTCGGACAGGGCAATCAGCCCCAGCATTTT.

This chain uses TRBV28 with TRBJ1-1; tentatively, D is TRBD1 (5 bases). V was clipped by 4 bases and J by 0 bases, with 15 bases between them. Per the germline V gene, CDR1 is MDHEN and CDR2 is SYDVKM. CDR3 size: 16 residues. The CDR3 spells CASSSPRPRVNTEAFF. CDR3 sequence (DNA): TGTGCCAGCAGTTCCCCCCGCCCCAGGGTGAACACTGAAGCTTTCTTT.

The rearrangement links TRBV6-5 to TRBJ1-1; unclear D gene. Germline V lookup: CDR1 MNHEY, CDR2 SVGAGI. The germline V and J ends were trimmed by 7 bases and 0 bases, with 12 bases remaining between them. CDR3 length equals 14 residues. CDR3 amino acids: CASKGMHMNTEAFF. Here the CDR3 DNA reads TGTGCCAGCAAAGGCATGCACATGAACACTGAAGCTTTCTTT.

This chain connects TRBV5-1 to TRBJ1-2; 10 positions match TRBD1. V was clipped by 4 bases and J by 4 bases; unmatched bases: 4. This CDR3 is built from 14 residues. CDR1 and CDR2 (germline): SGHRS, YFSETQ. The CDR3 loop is CASSLGDRGYGYTF. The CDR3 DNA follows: TGCGCCAGCAGCCTTGGGGACAGGGGCTATGGCTACACCTTC.

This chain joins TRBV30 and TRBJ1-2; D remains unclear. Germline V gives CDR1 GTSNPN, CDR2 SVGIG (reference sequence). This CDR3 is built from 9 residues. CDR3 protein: CAYGDGYTF. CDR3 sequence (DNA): TGTGCTTACGGGGATGGCTACACCTTC.

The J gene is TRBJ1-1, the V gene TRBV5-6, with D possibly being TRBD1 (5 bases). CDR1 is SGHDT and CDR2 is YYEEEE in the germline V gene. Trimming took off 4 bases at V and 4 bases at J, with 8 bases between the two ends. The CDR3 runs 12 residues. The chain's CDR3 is CASSPGITEAFF. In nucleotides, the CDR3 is TGTGCCAGCAGCCCAGGGATCACTGAAGCTTTCTTT.